This T cell receptor (beta chain) derives from a study of cytomegalovirus exposure and HLA in healthy donors. Study as a whole: In an early release, HLA-typed donors contributed about 79 million unique TCR sequences.

With 60 Vbeta and 13 Jbeta primers, the PCR was carried out. Libraries were prepared by immunoSEQ multiplex PCR; TCRdb keeps only in-frame clonotypes and omits some of them. The data contain approximately 120,000 clones, roughly 74% of them singletons. Each of the donors was a healthy bone marrow donor. The CDR3 runs to 13 residues. Germline loops: CDR1 SGHVS, CDR2 FNYEAQ. Trimming removed 0 bases at V and 9 bases at J, with 9 bases between. Only a few counts were recorded for this clone. The target antigen is unknown. The study, taken as a whole, reports: An apparent linkage of common viral pathogens to several of the most significant clusters emerged in a later analysis. Earlier findings revealed that most TCR beta V segments proved productive either about 87% or about 30% of the time.

Sequencing was carried out using PBMCs. The receptor comes from a man aged 40-50 years in good health and CMV-seronegative. The chain joins TRBV7-6 to TRBJ1-5; a possible D gene is TRBD1 (6 bases). The CDR3 bases are TGTGCCAGCAGCTTAGCTCAAGGGGGGCCCCAGCATTTT. Protein: CASSLAQGGPQHF.